The 6 T cell receptor beta chains listed next were all sequenced from one sample in a study of blood T cell repertoires in COVID-19. The data were produced by immunoSEQ multiplex PCR, yet TCRdb's version contains in-frame clones alone and is incomplete. This table holds about 370,000 clones, 75% to 90% found once. Source material: PBMCs or T cells enriched from blood (not recorded which). The receptors were gathered from a man younger than 35 who had recovered from COVID-19.

The rearrangement links TRBV7-2 to TRBJ2-3; D might be TRBD2 (6 bases). The CDR3 totals 12 residues. Germline V gene data show CDR1 as SGHTA and CDR2 as FQGNSA. V was clipped by 8 bases and J by 2 bases, with 8 bases between them. The CDR3 spells CASGLYTDTQYF. DNA for the CDR3: TGTGCCAGCGGACTATACACAGATACGCAGTATTTT.

The J gene is TRBJ1-1, the V gene TRBV27; TRBD1 matches at 7 bases. V shed 3 bases and J 4 bases; nucleotides not matched to a gene: 5. This CDR3 is 14 amino acids long. The germline V gene has CDR1 MNHEY and CDR2 SMNVEV (reference sequence). CDR3 loop: CASSFRGQVTEAFF. The CDR3 nucleotides are TGTGCCAGCAGTTTTCGCGGACAGGTCACTGAAGCTTTCTTT.

The rearrangement uses TRBV30 and TRBJ1-6, with unresolved D. The length of the CDR3 is 13 residues. The germline gives CDR1 GTSNPN, CDR2 SVGIG (reference sequence). Trimming pared 0 bases from V and 7 bases from J, leaving 7 bases between. CDR3 amino acids: CAWSVSENSPLHF. The CDR3 nucleotides are TGTGCCTGGAGTGTAAGTGAGAATTCACCCCTCCACTTT.

This chain links TRBV20-1 with TRBJ1-5; D may be TRBD1 (6 bases). Trimming cost V 3 bases and J 4 bases, with 10 bases left between them. CDR3 length equals 13 residues. Germline V gene data show CDR1 as DFQATT and CDR2 as SNEGSKA (reference sequence). The CDR3 DNA is TGCAGTGCTAGTCCAGGGGTAAATCAGCCCCAGCATTTT. It specifies CSASPGVNQPQHF.

The chain carries TRBV5-4 and TRBJ1-1; D call uncertain. This CDR3 has 13 residues. Germline V gene data show CDR1 as SGHNT and CDR2 as YYREEE (reference sequence). V was shortened by 4 bases and J by 1 base, with 8 bases between the two germline ends. The CDR3 region has the DNA TGTGCCAGCAGCGTAGGAGGGAACACTGAAGCTTTCTTT. Its translation: CASSVGGNTEAFF.

The chain carries TRBV25-1 and TRBJ2-3; 13 nucleotides line up with TRBD2. V lost 4 bases to trimming and J lost 5 bases; unmatched junction nucleotides: 3. Germline V lookup: CDR1 MGHDK, CDR2 SYGVNS. The CDR3 runs to 15 residues. The CDR3 region has the DNA TGTGCCAGCAGTGCGTGGACTAGCGGGGGAGATACGCAGTATTTT. This encodes CASSAWTSGGDTQYF. The whole variable domain, filled in from reference TRBV25-1 and TRBJ2-3, reads EADIYQTPRYLVIGTGKKITLECSQTMGHDKMYWYQQDPGMELHLIHYSYGVNSTEKGDLSSESTVSRIRTEHFPLTLESARPSHTSQYLCASSAWTSGGDTQYFGPGTRLTVL.